This is a list of T cell receptor beta chains from one sample in a study of blood T cell repertoires in COVID-19. TCRdb's copy holds only in-frame clones and misses some; the assay was immunoSEQ multiplex PCR. The profile shows 160,000 or so clones, approximately 80% of them singletons. The sample consisted of PBMCs or T cells enriched from blood (not recorded which). The receptors were sampled from a woman aged 50 to 60 who had recovered from COVID-19. CDR3s include the opening cysteine and the closing phenylalanine or tryptophan. D genes are given only for firm matches. Size is omitted from some rows. Given values are once, few, many or a class for expanded clones.

TRBJ2-6,TRBV5-4,TRBD2,many,CASSGTSAGANVLTF,TGTGCCAGCAGCGGGACTAGCGCCGGGGCCAACGTCCTGACTTTC
TRBJ2-1,TRBV4-3,TRBD2,-,CASSQDRLAGVGEQFF,TGCGCCAGCAGCCAAGATCGGCTAGCGGGAGTCGGTGAGCAGTTCTTC
TRBJ2-2,TRBV18,TRBD1,-,CASSPGTGGTGELFF,TGTGCCAGCTCACCAGGGACAGGGGGCACCGGGGAGCTGTTTTTT
TRBJ2-5,TRBV11-2,TRBD2,-,CASSHGDSGVETQYF,TGTGCCAGCAGCCACGGAGATAGCGGGGTTGAGACCCAGTACTTC
TRBJ2-7,TRBV18,TRBD2,-,CASCRSGAYYEQYF,TGTGCCAGCTGTAGGAGCGGGGCGTACTACGAGCAGTACTTC
TRBJ2-2,TRBV5-4,TRBD2,-,CASSPGTSGSWIGELFF,TGTGCCAGCAGCCCGGGGACTAGCGGGAGCTGGATCGGGGAGCTGTTTTTT
TRBJ2-4,TRBV19,TRBD1,-,CASSIDSRDRVFDKNIQYF,TGTGCCAGTAGTATAGATTCCCGGGACAGGGTTTTTGACAAAAACATTCAGTACTTC
TRBJ2-1,TRBV19,TRBD2,-,CASSMTSGNEQFF,TGTGCCAGTAGTATGACTAGCGGCAATGAGCAGTTCTTC
TRBJ1-2,TRBV3-1/TRBV3-2,-,once,CASSQGAIGYTF,TGTGCCAGCAGCCAAGGGGCTATTGGCTACACCTTC
TRBJ2-2,TRBV19,-,-,CASSIVTNTGELFF,TGTGCCAGTAGTATTGTAACGAACACCGGGGAGCTGTTTTTT
TRBJ1-2,TRBV5-1,TRBD1,-,CASSLNPGTGYNGYTF,TGCGCCAGCAGCTTGAACCCCGGGACAGGTTATAATGGCTACACCTTC
TRBJ1-1,TRBV2,TRBD1,-,CASNIQGYTEAFF,TGTGCCAGCAATATACAGGGGTACACTGAAGCTTTCTTT
TRBJ2-7,TRBV29-1,TRBD2,-,CSVEDPGTSGRPREQYF,TGCAGCGTTGAAGACCCGGGGACTAGCGGGAGACCCCGGGAGCAGTACTTC
TRBJ2-1,TRBV28,TRBD2,-,CASSGPGTSAINEQFF,TGTGCCAGCAGTGGACCAGGGACTAGCGCTATCAATGAGCAGTTCTTC
TRBJ1-1,TRBV2,-,-,CASSEISRTAAEAFF,TGTGCCAGCAGTGAGATATCTAGAACGGCGGCTGAAGCTTTCTTT
TRBJ1-1,TRBV5-1,-,-,CASSLNSLNTEAFF,TGCGCCAGCAGCTTAAATAGCCTGAACACTGAAGCTTTCTTT
TRBJ2-7,TRBV7-9,TRBD2,-,CASSLAGGYEQYF,TGTGCCAGCAGCTTAGCGGGGGGGTACGAGCAGTACTTC
TRBJ2-5,TRBV5-1,-,-,CASSLEGAKGETQYF,TGCGCCAGCAGCTTGGAGGGCGCGAAGGGGGAGACCCAGTACTTC
TRBJ1-1,TRBV7-6,-,-,CASSSSGGNAFF,TGTGCCAGCAGCTCAAGTGGGGGGAACGCTTTCTTT
TRBJ1-1,TRBV7-9,-,-,CASSLASGIGNTEAFF,TGTGCCAGCAGCTTAGCGTCGGGGATAGGGAACACTGAAGCTTTCTTT
TRBJ2-7,TRBV5-1,TRBD1,-,CASSLIGSGGKYEQYF,TGCGCCAGCAGCTTAATCGGGTCAGGGGGAAAATACGAGCAGTACTTC
TRBJ1-2,TRBV28,TRBD1,-,CASRQADRANYGYTF,TGTGCCAGCAGGCAGGCGGACAGGGCTAACTATGGCTACACCTTC
TRBJ2-5,TRBV7-9,-,once,CASSLQFLETQYF,TGTGCCAGCAGCTTACAGTTTTTGGAGACCCAGTACTTC
TRBJ2-1,TRBV20-1,TRBD2,-,CSARGLDREQFF,TGCAGTGCTCGTGGACTAGACCGCGAGCAGTTCTTC
TRBJ1-2,TRBV27,-,once,CASSLSMQRGYGYTF,TGTGCCAGCAGTTTATCGATGCAAAGGGGCTATGGCTACACCTTC
TRBJ1-1,TRBV7-2,-,-,CASSLLQGGRSEAFF,TGTGCCAGCAGCTTACTTCAGGGAGGTAGGTCTGAAGCTTTCTTT
TRBJ2-3,TRBV11-2,TRBD2,-,CASSFSGRAADTQYF,TGTGCCAGCAGCTTCAGCGGGAGGGCGGCAGATACGCAGTATTTT
TRBJ2-1,TRBV15,-,-,CATSRGGPTLHEQFF,TGTGCCACCAGCAGAGGAGGGCCTACTCTCCATGAGCAGTTCTTC
TRBJ1-2,TRBV20-1,TRBD1,once,CSASPAGQYYGYTF,TGCAGTGCTAGTCCCGCGGGACAGTACTATGGCTACACCTTC
TRBJ1-1,TRBV7-2,-,once,CASSQDSRRTEAFF,TGTGCCAGCAGCCAAGATTCTAGGAGGACTGAAGCTTTCTTT
TRBJ1-2,TRBV7-8,TRBD1,-,CASSQGTDYGYTF,TGTGCCAGCAGCCAAGGGACAGATTATGGCTACACCTTC
TRBJ2-2,TRBV18,-,-,CASSPTQRELFF,TGTGCCAGCTCACCAACCCAGAGGGAGCTGTTTTTT
TRBJ1-6,TRBV4-3,TRBD1,-,CASSQDWGDSNSPLHF,TGCGCCAGCAGCCAAGATTGGGGGGACAGTAATTCACCCCTCCACTTT
TRBJ1-2,TRBV29-1,-,-,CSAPAEGGYTF,TGCAGCGCCCCGGCGGAGGGTGGCTACACCTTC
TRBJ2-6,TRBV28,-,-,CASSLGRGSGANVLTF,TGTGCCAGCAGTTTAGGTCGGGGCTCTGGGGCCAACGTCCTGACTTTC
TRBJ1-3,TRBV6-5,-,-,CASSTHGLSNTIYF,TGTGCCAGCAGTACTCACGGGTTGTCAAACACCATATATTTT
TRBJ1-1,TRBV28,-,-,CASSLFPAEAFF,TGTGCCAGCAGTTTATTCCCGGCTGAAGCTTTCTTT
TRBJ2-7,TRBV6-6,TRBD1,-,CASTLGGDRGYF,TGTGCCAGCACCCTAGGGGGGGACAGGGGGTACTTC
TRBJ1-2,TRBV7-6,-,-,CASSPPGGGYGYTF,TGTGCCAGCAGCCCGCCCGGGGGAGGCTATGGCTACACCTTC
TRBJ1-1,TRBV9,-,once,CASSVDTAREIFF,TGTGCCAGCAGCGTAGACACGGCCCGGGAAATTTTCTTT
TRBJ1-5,TRBV6-5,-,once,CASSQGGVQPQHF,TGTGCCAGCAGTCAGGGCGGAGTGCAGCCCCAGCATTTT
TRBJ2-3,TRBV7-2,TRBD1,-,CASSVLRGSADTQYF,TGTGCCAGCAGCGTCCTCAGGGGGAGCGCAGATACGCAGTATTTT
TRBJ2-7,TRBV5-1,TRBD2,few,CASSRRLAAGGPDTRSYEQYF,TGCGCCAGCAGTCGGAGGTTGGCGGCGGGAGGGCCCGACACGCGCTCCTACGAGCAGTACTTC
TRBJ1-1,TRBV6-2/TRBV6-3,-,-,CASSIHRVSSGMNTEAFF,TGTGCCAGCAGTATTCACAGGGTTTCGTCGGGTATGAACACTGAAGCTTTCTTT
TRBJ1-3,TRBV7-8,-,-,CASSLRIRNTIYF,TGTGCCAGCAGCTTGAGGATCAGAAACACCATATATTTT
TRBJ1-5,TRBV6-5,-,-,CASDYGQPQHF,TGTGCCAGTGATTACGGTCAGCCCCAGCATTTT
TRBJ2-3,TRBV14,TRBD2,-,CASKIAGGPTDTQYF,TGTGCCAGCAAAATAGCGGGGGGTCCAACAGATACGCAGTATTTT
TRBJ2-7,TRBV7-2,-,-,CASSLGRLTYEQYF,TGTGCCAGCAGCTTAGGGCGACTAACCTACGAGCAGTACTTC
TRBJ2-3,TRBV23-1,-,-,CASSQPYTQYF,TGCGCCAGCAGTCAACCCTATACGCAGTATTTT
TRBJ2-1,TRBV3-1/TRBV3-2,TRBD2,-,CASSPSGRSYNEQFF,TGTGCCAGCAGTCCTAGCGGGAGATCCTACAATGAGCAGTTCTTC
TRBJ1-2,TRBV24-1,-,-,CATSDSFYGYTF,TGTGCCACCAGTGACTCCTTCTATGGCTACACCTTC
TRBJ2-5,TRBV18,TRBD2,-,CASSPDSSGQETQYF,TGTGCCAGCTCCCCCGATTCTAGCGGTCAAGAGACCCAGTACTTC
TRBJ1-2,TRBV2,-,-,CASMEFAGTPYGYTF,TGTGCCAGCATGGAGTTTGCAGGGACACCCTATGGCTACACCTTC